These 2 T cell receptor beta chains were all obtained from the same sample, sequenced in a study of T cell repertoires in cytomegalovirus infection. TCRdb ran MiXCR on the reads and lists one entry per CDR3 protein. The repertoire consists of some 300,000 distinct CDR3 sequences, with around 9.1% occurring once and the leading ten covering around 2.5%. Sequencing was done on a sample of PBMCs. Receptor source: a human donor in good health (CMV status not recorded). Some clones in this sample may be carry-over from other donors' samples.

V is TRBV28 and J is TRBJ2-7; 12 bases are shared with TRBD2. CDR1 is MDHEN and CDR2 is SYDVKM in the germline V gene. Trimming cost V 5 bases and J 4 bases; bases outside gene matches: 15. CDR3 length equals 18 residues. Written as DNA, the CDR3 is TGTGCCAGCAGTCCGCCCCGGGCTAGCGGGGGGGCAGTTTACGAGCAGTACGTC. It yields the protein CASSPPRASGGAVYEQYV.

The chain has TRBV20-1 and TRBJ1-5; 7 bases match TRBD1. After removal of 5 bases from V and 0 bases from J, the junction contained 4 bases not matched to a gene. This CDR3 has 14 residues. Germline CDR1 reads DFQATT; CDR2 reads SNEGSKA (reference sequence). The CDR3, as DNA: TGCAGTGCTGGCCGGGACAGTAGCAATCAGCCCCAGCATTTT. It codes for CSAGRDSSNQPQHF.